This record looks at one TCR beta chain sequence and its context. Only in-frame clones appear in the TCRdb table, and some are missing; sequencing was by immunoSEQ multiplex PCR. The sample lists tens of thousands of clones; more than 75% were seen once. This entry comes from a study of blood T cell repertoires in COVID-19. This sequence was found in a human donor in a cohort sampled during active COVID-19. Specimen: peripheral blood.

The CDR3 protein is CASSEYGVGSYNSPLHF. The DNA for the CDR3 is TGTGCCAGCAGTGAATACGGGGTAGGGTCCTATAATTCACCCCTCCACTTT. This rearrangement joins TRBV6-1 to TRBJ1-6; no clear D gene. This CDR3 has 17 residues. From germline, CDR1 is MNHNS and CDR2 SASEGT. V was pared by 2 bases and J by 1 base, with 12 bases between.